The sequence of this T cell receptor (beta chain) was determined in a study of T cells in Graves' hyperthyroidism and ophthalmopathy. Regarding the study as a whole: Blood also held most thyroid clonotypes expanded beyond 0.001. Ophthalmopathy was identified by the model a median approximately 6.4 months ahead of onset.

Diagnoses used clinical symptoms, serum thyroxine and TRAb, thyroid ultrasound and orbital computed tomography. Cells are PBMCs isolated from over 7.5 ml of fresh blood. With 3 bases removed from V and 4 bases from J, the gap between germline ends came to 18 bases. The germline CDR1 and CDR2 sequences are MDHEN and SYDVKM. The CDR3 spans 16 residues. This clonotype came up many times. The antigen is undetermined. Amplified regions were TCR beta CDR3 sequences from RNA transcripts. During a first-round RT-PCR of the TCR CDR3, the HTBI primer set was used. Using its own MiXCR run on the multiplex PCR reads, TCRdb lists one record per CDR3 protein. This table holds about 350,000 distinct CDR3 sequences, approximately 14% found once.

The sample was blood. The sequence derives from a woman aged 55-69 years with Graves' ophthalmopathy. The chain combines TRBV28 with TRBJ2-5; tentative D call: TRBD1 (6 bases). CDR3 loop: CASSFTQGKVGETQYF. CDR3 DNA sequence: TGTGCCAGCAGTTTCACTCAGGGGAAAGTCGGAGAGACCCAGTACTTC.